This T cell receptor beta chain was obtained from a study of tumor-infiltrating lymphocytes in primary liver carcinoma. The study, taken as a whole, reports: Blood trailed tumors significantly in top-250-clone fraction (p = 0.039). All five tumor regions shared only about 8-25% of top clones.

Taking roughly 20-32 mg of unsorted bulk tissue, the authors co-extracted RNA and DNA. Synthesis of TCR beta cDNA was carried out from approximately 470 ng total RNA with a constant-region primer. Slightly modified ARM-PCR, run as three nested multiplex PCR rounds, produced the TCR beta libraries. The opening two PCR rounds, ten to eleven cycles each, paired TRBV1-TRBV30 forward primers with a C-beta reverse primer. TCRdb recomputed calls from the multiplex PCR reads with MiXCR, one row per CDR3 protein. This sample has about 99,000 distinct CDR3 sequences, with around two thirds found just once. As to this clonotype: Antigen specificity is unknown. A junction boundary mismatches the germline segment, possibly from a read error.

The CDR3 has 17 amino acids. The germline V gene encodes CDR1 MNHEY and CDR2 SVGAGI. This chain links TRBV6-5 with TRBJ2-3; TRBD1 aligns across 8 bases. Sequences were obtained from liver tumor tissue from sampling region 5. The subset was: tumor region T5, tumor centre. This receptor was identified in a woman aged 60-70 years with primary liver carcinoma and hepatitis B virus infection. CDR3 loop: CAGSYSIPGGGADTQYF. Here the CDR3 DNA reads TGTGCCGGCAGTTACTCGATCCCAGGGGGCGGTGCAGATACGCAGTATTTT.